This T cell receptor (beta chain) was sequenced during a study of blood T cell repertoires in COVID-19. Sequencing used immunoSEQ multiplex PCR; TCRdb keeps in-frame clones, though not all of them. The profile covers about 440,000 clones, with roughly 85% appearing a single time and roughly 1.9% taken by the ten largest. Enrollees, about 18 to 95 years old, lived in approximately 24 US areas. Participants reported their clinical history, and cohort assignment relied on those reports. Germline V lookup: CDR1 MGHRA, CDR2 YSYEKL. The CDR3 sequence is 16 residues long. Trimming shortened V by 0 bases and J by 10 bases, and 16 bases separated the two germline ends.

The TCR was taken from a young woman with acute COVID-19. The chain joins TRBV4-1 to TRBJ1-6, with D possibly being TRBD1 (5 bases). The sample comprised PBMCs or T cells enriched from blood (not recorded which). The CDR3 sequence is CASSQDRRGVGSPLHF. The CDR3, as DNA: TGCGCCAGCAGCCAAGATAGGAGGGGAGTAGGATCACCCCTCCACTTT.